This TCR beta chain was sequenced for a study of T cell responses to AZD1222 COVID-19 vaccine. Background on the study: It was second doses at about 4 or about 12 weeks that were pooled.

Comments on this clone: The antigen is undetermined.

The study's findings and limits: Clonal diversity was possibly underestimated, and the donors were mostly white British, with more females. Baseline seropositivity characterized only 5 or 6 AZD1222 recipients. A rise in Spike-specific TCR breadth and depth followed two AZD1222 doses.

Clones were read by immunoSEQ multiplex PCR, and TCRdb kept only the in-frame ones, dropping some. This sample has 74,000 or so clones; roughly 84% occur once, and the top ten carry around an eighth. The V end lost 1 base, the J end lost 3 bases, and 13 bases lay between the germline ends. The CDR3 contains 15 residues. Germline V gene sequence: CDR1 SGHTA, CDR2 FQGNSA. The source was peripheral blood, collected on day 0 of AZD1222 vaccination. The chain employs TRBV7-2 and TRBJ2-7, with a tentative D call TRBD2 (6 bases). The origin of this receptor is an adult in good health. The CDR3 bases are TGTGCCAGCAGCTTAGTATCAGCGGGCAACTACGAGCAGTACTTC. This encodes CASSLVSAGNYEQYF. The variable domain in full, with the rest retrieved from reference TRBV7-2 and TRBJ2-7, is GAGVSQSPSNKVTEKGKDVELRCDPISGHTALYWYRQSLGQGLEFLIYFQGNSAPDKSGLPSDRFSAERTGGSVSTLTIQRTQQEDSAVYLCASSLVSAGNYEQYFGPGTRLTVT.